What follows is one T cell receptor (beta chain) and its context. Arm-PCR of CDR3 regions with iRepertoire HTBI primers generated TCR beta libraries. One entry per CDR3 protein results from TCRdb running MiXCR on the multiplex PCR reads. The repertoire holds around 340,000 distinct CDR3 sequences, around 20% seen once, with less than 35% in the top ten. This entry comes from a study of regulatory T cells in long-lasting Graves disease. The CDR3 extends over 15 amino acids. From germline, CDR1 is SGHRS and CDR2 YFSETQ. The V segment lost 2 bases and the J segment 3 bases; nucleotides outside the gene matches: 6. Time point indicated: persistent/refractory GD, antithyroid drugs over 5 years with positive TRAb. RNA isolated from PBMCs was used to make the TCR library.

The chain recombines TRBV5-1 with TRBJ2-7, with 9 bases identical to TRBD2. The sample consisted of peripheral blood mononuclear cells (PBMCs), taken when the disease was refractory, from a patient treated with antithyroid drugs. This TCR derives from a female donor with Graves disease. The CDR3 is CASSFSAGGSYEQYF. The CDR3 bases are TGCGCCAGCAGCTTCTCAGCGGGAGGTAGCTACGAGCAGTACTTC. The variable domain in full, completed from reference TRBV5-1 and TRBJ2-7, reads KAGVTQTPRYLIKTRGQQVTLSCSPISGHRSVSWYQQTPGQGLQFLFEYFSETQRNKGNFPGRFSGRQFSNSRSEMNVSTLELGDSALYLCASSFSAGGSYEQYFGPGTRLTVT.